This T cell receptor (beta chain) stems from a study of T cell clusters in autoimmune cytopenias. General study results and limits: No cluster-lack signature appeared between secondary cytopenia and chronic lymphocytic leukemia patients, apparently due to lymphoma masking. Primary autoimmune cytopenia patients appeared to lack physiological T cell clusters present in healthy donors.

Multiplex touch-down PCR amplified TRB using TRB-A and TRB-B pools in one tube. From the multiplex PCR reads, TCRdb lists one entry per CDR3 protein and no DNA. Its table lists about 4,200 distinct CDR3 sequences. Each sample's input was approximately 0.25 ug genomic DNA, some 40,000 genome equivalents. The germline CDR1 and CDR2 sequences are SGHVS and FNYEAQ. The CDR3 is 16 amino acids. As concerns this clonotype: Its target is not known.

The data were also submitted as part of a second study, on T cell repertoires in aging, cancer and after chemotherapy. Per that study: In cancer patients, declining TCR diversity with age involved lost richness and lost evenness. The repertoire data cannot show anything about immunological memory following chemotherapy.

Input material: peripheral blood. The clonotype comes from a human donor in good health. This rearrangement joins TRBV7-6 to TRBJ2-2; TCRdb reports TRBD1, a call that lacks DNA to check it against. The CDR3: CASEMGGRFYTGELFF. Drawing the rest from reference TRBV7-6 and TRBJ2-2, the complete variable domain is GAGVSQSPRYKVTKRGQDVALRCDPISGHVSLYWYRQALGQGPEFLTYFNYEAQQDKSGLPNDRFSAERPEGSISTLTIQRTEQRDSAMYRCASEMGGRFYTGELFFGEGSRLTVL.